This T cell receptor (beta chain) was documented in a study of blood T cells in healthy people across ages. The overall study: About one barcoded beta molecule per two T cells was captured by template switching. General study points: A roughly linear fall in TCR beta diversity per million T cells was seen with increasing age.

In this sample, this clonotype turned up a few times. The antigen remains unidentified. Looked up from germline, CDR1 is DFQATT and CDR2 is SNEGSKA (reference sequence). The CDR3 has 15 amino acids. Unmatched junction bases numbered 7, after V lost 0 bases and J lost 9 bases. A J-beta primer mix and a sample-barcoded 5' primer were used in a second PCR of roughly 6 to 12 cycles. Each of the cDNA molecules was tagged by a template-switch adaptor with 12 random nucleotides. Every sample returned 3 million or more CDR3-containing paired-end reads. MiXCR was run by TCRdb on the 5' RACE reads, yielding one entry per CDR3 protein. In the table there are approximately 1.5 million distinct CDR3 sequences, under 55% of which are singletons.

This chain joins TRBV20-1 and TRBJ1-6, with 8 bases matching TRBD1. The TCR was taken from a woman in her late teens or twenties in good health. Sequences were obtained from blood. The CDR3 region has the DNA TGCAGTGCTAGAGATCCCCCAGGGGGCTTTTCACCCCTCCACTTT. Its protein is CSARDPPGGFSPLHF.